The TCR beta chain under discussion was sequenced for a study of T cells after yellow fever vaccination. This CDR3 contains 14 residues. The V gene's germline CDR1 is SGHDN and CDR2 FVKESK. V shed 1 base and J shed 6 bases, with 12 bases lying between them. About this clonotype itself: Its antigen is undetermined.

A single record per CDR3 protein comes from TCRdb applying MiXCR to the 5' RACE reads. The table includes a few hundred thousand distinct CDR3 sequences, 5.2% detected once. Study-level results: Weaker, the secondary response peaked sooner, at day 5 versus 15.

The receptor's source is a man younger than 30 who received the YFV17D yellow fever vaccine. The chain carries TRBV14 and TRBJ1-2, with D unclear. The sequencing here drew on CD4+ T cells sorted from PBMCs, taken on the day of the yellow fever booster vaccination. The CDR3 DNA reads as TGTGCCAGCAGCCAAGTGAACATTAGAGATGGCTACACCTTC. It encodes CASSQVNIRDGYTF.